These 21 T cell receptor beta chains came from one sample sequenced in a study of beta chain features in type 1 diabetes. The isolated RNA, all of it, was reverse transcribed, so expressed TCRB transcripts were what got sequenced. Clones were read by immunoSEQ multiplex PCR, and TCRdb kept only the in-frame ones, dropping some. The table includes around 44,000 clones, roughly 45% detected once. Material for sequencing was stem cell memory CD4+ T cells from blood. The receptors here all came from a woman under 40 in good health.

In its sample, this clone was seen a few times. Written as DNA, the CDR3 is TGTGCCACACGACCGGGACTAGCGGGAGGGCCTGGTGAGCAGTTCTTC. Its translation is CATRPGLAGGPGEQFF. The rearrangement joins TRBV15 to TRBJ2-1, with 16 bases fitting TRBD2. CDR3 length equals 16 residues. V was clipped by 9 bases and J by 9 bases; unmatched bases: 11. Looked up from germline, CDR1 is LNHNV and CDR2 is YYDKDF (reference sequence).

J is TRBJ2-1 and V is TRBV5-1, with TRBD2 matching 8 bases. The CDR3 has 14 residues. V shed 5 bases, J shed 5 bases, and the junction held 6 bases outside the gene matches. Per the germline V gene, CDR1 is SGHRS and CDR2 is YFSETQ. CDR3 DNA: TGCGCCAGCAGTTCCGGGACTAGTGACAATGAGCAGTTCTTC. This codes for CASSSGTSDNEQFF.

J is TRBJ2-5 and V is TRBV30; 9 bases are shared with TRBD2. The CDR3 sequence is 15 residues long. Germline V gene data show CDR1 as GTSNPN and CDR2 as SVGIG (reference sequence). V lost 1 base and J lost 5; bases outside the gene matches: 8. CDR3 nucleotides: TGTGCCTGGAGTGGCAATAGCGGGAGCTTGGAGACCCAGTACTTC. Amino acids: CAWSGNSGSLETQYF.

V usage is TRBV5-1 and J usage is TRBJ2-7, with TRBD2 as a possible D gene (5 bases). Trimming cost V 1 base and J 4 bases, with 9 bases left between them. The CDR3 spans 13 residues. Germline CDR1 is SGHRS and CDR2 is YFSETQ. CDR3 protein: CASSLTEGYEQYF. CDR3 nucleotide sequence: TGCGCCAGCAGCTTGACCGAGGGTTACGAGCAGTACTTC. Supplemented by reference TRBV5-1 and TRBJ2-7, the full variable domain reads KAGVTQTPRYLIKTRGQQVTLSCSPISGHRSVSWYQQTPGQGLQFLFEYFSETQRNKGNFPGRFSGRQFSNSRSEMNVSTLELGDSALYLCASSLTEGYEQYFGPGTRLTVT.

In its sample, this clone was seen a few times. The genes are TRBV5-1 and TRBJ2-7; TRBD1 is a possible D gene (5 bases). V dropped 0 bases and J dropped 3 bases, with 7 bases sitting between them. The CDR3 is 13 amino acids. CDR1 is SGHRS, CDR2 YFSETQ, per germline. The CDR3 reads CASSLVQDYEQYF. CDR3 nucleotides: TGCGCCAGCAGCTTGGTACAGGACTACGAGCAGTACTTC.

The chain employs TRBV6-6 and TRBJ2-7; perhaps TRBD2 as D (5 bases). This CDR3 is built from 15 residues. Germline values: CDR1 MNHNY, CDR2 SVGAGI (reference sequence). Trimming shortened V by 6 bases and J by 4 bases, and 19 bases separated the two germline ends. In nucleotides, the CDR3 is TGTGCCAGCAGCCCCTTGAGGGCTGGATCATACGAGCAGTACTTC. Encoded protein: CASSPLRAGSYEQYF.

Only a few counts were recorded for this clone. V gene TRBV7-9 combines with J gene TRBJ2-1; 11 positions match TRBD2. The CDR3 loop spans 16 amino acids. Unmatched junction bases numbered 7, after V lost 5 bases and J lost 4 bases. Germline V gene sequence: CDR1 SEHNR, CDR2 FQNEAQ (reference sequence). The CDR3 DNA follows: TGTGCCAGCAGCCTCTTGACTAGCGGGGAGTACAATGAGCAGTTCTTC. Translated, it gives CASSLLTSGEYNEQFF.

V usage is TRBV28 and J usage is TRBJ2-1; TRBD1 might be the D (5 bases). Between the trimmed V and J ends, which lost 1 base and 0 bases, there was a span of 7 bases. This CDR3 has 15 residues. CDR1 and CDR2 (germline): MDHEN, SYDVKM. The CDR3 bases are TGTGCCAGCAGTTTATCGGACACCTCCTACAATGAGCAGTTCTTC. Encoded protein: CASSLSDTSYNEQFF.

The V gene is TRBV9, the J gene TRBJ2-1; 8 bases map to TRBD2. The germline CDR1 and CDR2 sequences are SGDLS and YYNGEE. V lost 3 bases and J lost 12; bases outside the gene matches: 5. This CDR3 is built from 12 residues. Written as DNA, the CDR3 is TGTGCCAGCAGCGGACCTAGCGGGTTGCAGTTCTTC. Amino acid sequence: CASSGPSGLQFF.

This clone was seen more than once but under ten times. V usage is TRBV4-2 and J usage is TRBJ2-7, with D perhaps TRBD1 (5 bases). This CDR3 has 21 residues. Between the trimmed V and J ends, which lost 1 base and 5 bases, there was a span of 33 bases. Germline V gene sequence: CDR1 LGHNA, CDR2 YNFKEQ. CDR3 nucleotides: TGTGCCAGCAGCCAAGTCCGGGCAGTAGGGCTAGGACGTGGATTGACAGACGAGCAGTACTTC. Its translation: CASSQVRAVGLGRGLTDEQYF.

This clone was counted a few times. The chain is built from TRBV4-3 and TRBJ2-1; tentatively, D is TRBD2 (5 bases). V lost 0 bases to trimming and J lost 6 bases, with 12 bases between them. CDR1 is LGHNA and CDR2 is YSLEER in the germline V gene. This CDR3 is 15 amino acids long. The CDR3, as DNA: TGCGCCAGCAGCCAAGACCGCGTCGGGATCAATGAGCAGTTCTTC. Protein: CASSQDRVGINEQFF.

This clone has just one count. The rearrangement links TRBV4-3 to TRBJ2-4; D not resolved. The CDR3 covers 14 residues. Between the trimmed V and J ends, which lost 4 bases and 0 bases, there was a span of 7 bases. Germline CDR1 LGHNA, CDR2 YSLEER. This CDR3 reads CASSRLEAKNIQYF. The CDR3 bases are TGCGCCAGCAGCCGTTTAGAAGCCAAAAACATTCAGTACTTC.

This CDR3 is CASSGTSGIDEQFF. The CDR3 DNA is TGTGCCAGCTCAGGGACTAGCGGGATAGATGAGCAGTTCTTC. The genes are TRBV18 and TRBJ2-1; 13 bases map to TRBD2. The CDR3 sequence is 14 residues long. Germline V gene sequence: CDR1 KGHSH, CDR2 LQKENI. With V trimmed by 5 bases and J by 8 bases, 3 bases remained unmatched.

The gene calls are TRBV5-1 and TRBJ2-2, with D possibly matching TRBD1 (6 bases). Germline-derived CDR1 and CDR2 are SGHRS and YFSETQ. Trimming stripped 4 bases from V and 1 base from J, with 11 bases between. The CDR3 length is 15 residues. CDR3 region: CASSHGTRNTGELFF. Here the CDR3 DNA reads TGCGCCAGCAGCCATGGGACACGGAACACCGGGGAGCTGTTTTTT. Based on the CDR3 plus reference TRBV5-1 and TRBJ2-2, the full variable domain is KAGVTQTPRYLIKTRGQQVTLSCSPISGHRSVSWYQQTPGQGLQFLFEYFSETQRNKGNFPGRFSGRQFSNSRSEMNVSTLELGDSALYLCASSHGTRNTGELFFGEGSRLTVL.

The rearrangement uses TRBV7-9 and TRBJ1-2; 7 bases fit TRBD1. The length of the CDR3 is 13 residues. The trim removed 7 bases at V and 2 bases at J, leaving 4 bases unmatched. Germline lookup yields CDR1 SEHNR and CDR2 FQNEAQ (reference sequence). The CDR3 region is CASNKQGNYGYTF. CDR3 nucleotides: TGTGCCAGCAACAAACAGGGGAACTATGGCTACACCTTC.

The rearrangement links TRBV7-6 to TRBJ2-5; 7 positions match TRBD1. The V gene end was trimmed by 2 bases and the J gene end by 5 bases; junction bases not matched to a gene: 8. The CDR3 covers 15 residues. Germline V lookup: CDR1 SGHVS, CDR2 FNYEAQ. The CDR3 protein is CASSLSRGRVETQYF. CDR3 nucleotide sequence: TGTGCCAGCAGCTTATCAAGGGGGCGGGTCGAGACCCAGTACTTC. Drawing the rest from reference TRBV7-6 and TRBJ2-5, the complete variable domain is GAGVSQSPRYKVTKRGQDVALRCDPISGHVSLYWYRQALGQGPEFLTYFNYEAQQDKSGLPNDRFSAERPEGSISTLTIQRTEQRDSAMYRCASSLSRGRVETQYFGPGTRLLVL.

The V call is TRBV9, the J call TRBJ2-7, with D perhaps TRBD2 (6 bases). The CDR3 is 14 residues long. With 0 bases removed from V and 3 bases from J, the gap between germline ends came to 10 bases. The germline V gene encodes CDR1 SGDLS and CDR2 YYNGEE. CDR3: CASSVVAASYEQYF. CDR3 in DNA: TGTGCCAGCAGCGTAGTAGCGGCGAGCTACGAGCAGTACTTC.

The CDR3 loop reads CATSRATGTGTYEQYF. The CDR3 nucleotides are TGTGCCACCAGCAGGGCCACCGGGACAGGGACGTACGAGCAGTACTTC. The chain carries TRBV15 and TRBJ2-7, with TRBD1 identical over 9 bases. The CDR3 covers 16 residues. V gave up 3 bases and J gave up 4 bases; unmatched junction bases: 10. Germline-derived CDR1 and CDR2 are LNHNV and YYDKDF (reference sequence).

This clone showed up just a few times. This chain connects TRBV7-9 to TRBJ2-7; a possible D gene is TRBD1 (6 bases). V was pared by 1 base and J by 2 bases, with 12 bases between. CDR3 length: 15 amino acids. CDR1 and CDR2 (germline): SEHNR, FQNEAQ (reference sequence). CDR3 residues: CASSLDAGAAYEQYF. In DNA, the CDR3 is TGTGCCAGCAGCTTAGATGCAGGGGCCGCCTACGAGCAGTACTTC.

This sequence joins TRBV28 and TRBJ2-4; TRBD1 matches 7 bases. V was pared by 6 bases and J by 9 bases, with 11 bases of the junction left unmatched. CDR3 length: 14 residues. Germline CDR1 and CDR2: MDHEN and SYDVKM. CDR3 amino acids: CASSNTGQATIQYF. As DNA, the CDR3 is TGTGCCAGCAGCAATACCGGACAGGCCACCATTCAGTACTTC.

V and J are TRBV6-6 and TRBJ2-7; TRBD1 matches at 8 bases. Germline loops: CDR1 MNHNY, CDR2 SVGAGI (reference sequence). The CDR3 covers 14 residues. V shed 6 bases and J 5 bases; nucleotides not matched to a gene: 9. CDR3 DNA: TGTGCCAGCAGAACTGACAGGGGTGGGGACGAGCAGTACTTC. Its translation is CASRTDRGGDEQYF.